These 5 T cell receptor beta chains were sequenced from one sample in a study of blood T cell repertoires in COVID-19. The method was immunoSEQ multiplex PCR; TCRdb's version includes in-frame clones alone and lacks a portion of them. The sample lists under 95,000 clones; around 85% were seen once. The sequenced material came from peripheral blood. The receptor set was obtained from a woman of 80 years or more with COVID-19, enrolled during active disease.

A single count supports this clone. This chain links TRBV6-5 with TRBJ2-2; maybe TRBD1 (6 bases). The CDR3 totals 15 residues. Deletions cut 6 bases from V and 3 bases from J, with 14 bases between. Germline assignment: CDR1 MNHEY and CDR2 SVGAGI. The CDR3 protein is CASSGQRHYTGELFF. CDR3 sequence (DNA): TGTGCCAGCAGCGGACAGCGCCATTACACCGGGGAGCTGTTTTTT.

J is TRBJ1-3 and V is TRBV27; no clear D gene. From germline, CDR1 is MNHEY and CDR2 SMNVEV (reference sequence). V was clipped by 3 bases and J by 1 base, with 7 bases between them. The CDR3 is made up of 14 amino acids. CDR3 in DNA: TGTGCCAGCAGTTTGTCAGGTTCTGGAAACACCATATATTTT. Translating it yields CASSLSGSGNTIYF.

This clone has just one count. The chain carries TRBV24-1 and TRBJ2-3, with unresolved D. The CDR3 length is 12 residues. The germline CDR1 and CDR2 sequences are KGHDR and SFDVKD. The V gene lost 1 base and the J gene lost 6 bases, with 4 bases spanning the gap. CDR3 nucleotides: TGTGCCACCAGTGATTTCAGGGATACGCAGTATTTT. As protein: CATSDFRDTQYF.

This sequence joins TRBV14 and TRBJ1-4; TRBD1 aligns across 9 bases. The CDR3 consists of 13 residues. Germline lookup yields CDR1 SGHDN and CDR2 FVKESK. Trimming removed 4 bases from V and 10 bases from J; junction bases left unmatched: 4. In DNA, the CDR3 is TGTGCCAGCAGCCGGGACAGGGCAGGAAAACTGTTTTTT. Translating gives CASSRDRAGKLFF.

This rearrangement joins TRBV29-1 to TRBJ2-7, with 16 bases lining up with TRBD2. CDR3 length: 16 residues. With V trimmed by 4 bases and J by 3 bases, 6 bases remained unmatched. Germline CDR1 reads SQVTM; CDR2 reads ANQGSEA. The CDR3 coding sequence is TGCAGCGTTGTCCCGGGACTAGCGGGAGGGAGCTACGAGCAGTACTTC. Protein: CSVVPGLAGGSYEQYF.